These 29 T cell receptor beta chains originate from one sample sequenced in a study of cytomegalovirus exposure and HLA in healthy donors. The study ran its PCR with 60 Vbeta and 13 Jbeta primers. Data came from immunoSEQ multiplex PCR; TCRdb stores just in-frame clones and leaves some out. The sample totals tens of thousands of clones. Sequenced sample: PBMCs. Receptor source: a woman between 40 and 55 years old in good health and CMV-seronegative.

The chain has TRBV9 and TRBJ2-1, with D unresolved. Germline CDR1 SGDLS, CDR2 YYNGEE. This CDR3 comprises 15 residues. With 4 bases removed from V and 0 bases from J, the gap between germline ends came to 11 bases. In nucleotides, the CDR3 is TGTGCCAGCAGCCTAAGTGCTAGCTCCTACAATGAGCAGTTCTTC. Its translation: CASSLSASSYNEQFF.

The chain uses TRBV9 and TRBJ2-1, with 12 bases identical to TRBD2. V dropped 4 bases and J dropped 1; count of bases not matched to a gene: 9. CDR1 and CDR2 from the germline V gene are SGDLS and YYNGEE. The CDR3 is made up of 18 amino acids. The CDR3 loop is CASSTSTSGRGSYNEQFF. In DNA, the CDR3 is TGTGCCAGCAGCACTTCGACTAGCGGGAGAGGGTCCTACAATGAGCAGTTCTTC.

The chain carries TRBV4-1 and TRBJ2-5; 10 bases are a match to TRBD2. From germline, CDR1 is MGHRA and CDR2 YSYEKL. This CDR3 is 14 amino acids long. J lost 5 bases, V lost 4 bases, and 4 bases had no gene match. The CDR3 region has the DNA TGCGCCAGCAGCCCCGGGACTAGCGCTGAGACCCAGTACTTC. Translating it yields CASSPGTSAETQYF.

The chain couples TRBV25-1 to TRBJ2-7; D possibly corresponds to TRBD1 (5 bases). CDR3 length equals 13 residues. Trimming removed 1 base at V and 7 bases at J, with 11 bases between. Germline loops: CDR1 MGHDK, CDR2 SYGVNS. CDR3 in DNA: TGTGCCAGCAGTGAATTTGGGCCAGGGGAGCAGTACTTC. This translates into CASSEFGPGEQYF.

The CDR3 DNA reads TGTGCCAGCAGCTCTATAAATAAGGGGGCCGGGACCAACAATGAGCAGTTCTTC. It is translated as CASSSINKGAGTNNEQFF. This chain joins TRBV13 and TRBJ2-1; 7 positions match TRBD1. This CDR3 is 18 amino acids long. With V trimmed by 4 bases and J by 5 bases, 17 bases remained unmatched. The V gene's germline CDR1 is PRHDT and CDR2 FYEKMQ (reference sequence).

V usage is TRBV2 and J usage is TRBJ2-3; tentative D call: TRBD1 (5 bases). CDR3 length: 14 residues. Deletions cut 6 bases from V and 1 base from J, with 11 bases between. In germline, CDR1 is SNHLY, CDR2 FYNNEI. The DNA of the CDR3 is TGTGCCAGCAGCAGGGAACACCGCACAGATACGCAGTATTTT. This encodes CASSREHRTDTQYF.

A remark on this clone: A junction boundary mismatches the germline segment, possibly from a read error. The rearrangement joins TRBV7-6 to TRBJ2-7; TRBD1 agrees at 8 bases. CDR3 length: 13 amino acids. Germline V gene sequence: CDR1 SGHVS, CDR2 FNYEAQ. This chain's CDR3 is CASSPDRVSEQSF. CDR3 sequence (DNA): TGTGCCAGCAGCCCGGACAGGGTAAGCGAGCAGTCCTTC.

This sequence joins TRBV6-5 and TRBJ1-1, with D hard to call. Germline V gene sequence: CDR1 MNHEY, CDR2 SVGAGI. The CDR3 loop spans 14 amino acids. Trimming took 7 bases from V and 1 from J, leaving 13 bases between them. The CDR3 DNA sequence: TGTGCCAGCACTAGAAAAATGCGGAACACTGAAGCTTTCTTT. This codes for CASTRKMRNTEAFF.

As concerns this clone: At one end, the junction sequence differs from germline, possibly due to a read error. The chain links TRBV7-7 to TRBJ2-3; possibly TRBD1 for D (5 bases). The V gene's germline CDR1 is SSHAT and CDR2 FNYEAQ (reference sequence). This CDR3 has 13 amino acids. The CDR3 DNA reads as TGTGCTAGCAGCTCCAAAGGGGCAGATACGCAGTATTTT. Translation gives CASSSKGADTQYF.

For the CDR3, the DNA is TGTGCCAGCAGCTTATTGCCTCTAGCGGGGCGCCTTTGGGAAGAGACCCAGTACTTC. Protein sequence: CASSLLPLAGRLWEETQYF. The chain carries TRBV7-2 and TRBJ2-5; 9 bases match TRBD2. CDR3 length equals 19 residues. V shed 2 bases, J shed 3 bases, and the junction held 16 bases outside the gene matches. Germline lookup yields CDR1 SGHTA and CDR2 FQGNSA.

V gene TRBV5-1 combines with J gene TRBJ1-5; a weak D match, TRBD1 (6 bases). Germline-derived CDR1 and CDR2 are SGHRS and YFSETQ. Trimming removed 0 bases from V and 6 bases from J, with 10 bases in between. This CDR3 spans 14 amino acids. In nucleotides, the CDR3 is TGCGCCAGCAGCTTGGTTGCGGGGGCTCAGCCCCAGCATTTT. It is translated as CASSLVAGAQPQHF.

The CDR3 nucleotides are TGTGCCAGCAGCTCCCGACAGGCCCAAGAGACCCAGTACTTC. Translating it yields CASSSRQAQETQYF. The chain links TRBV21-1 to TRBJ2-5; TRBD1 reflects the table's D call only, with no check against the DNA. TRBV21-1 is labeled a pseudogene. CDR3 length equals 14 residues.

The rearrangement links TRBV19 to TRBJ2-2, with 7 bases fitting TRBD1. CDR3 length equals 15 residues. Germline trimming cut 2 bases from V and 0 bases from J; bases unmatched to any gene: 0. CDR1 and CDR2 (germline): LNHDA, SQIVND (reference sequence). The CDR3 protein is CASSIQGANTGELFF. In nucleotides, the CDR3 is TGTGCCAGTAGTATACAGGGGGCGAACACCGGGGAGCTGTTTTTT.

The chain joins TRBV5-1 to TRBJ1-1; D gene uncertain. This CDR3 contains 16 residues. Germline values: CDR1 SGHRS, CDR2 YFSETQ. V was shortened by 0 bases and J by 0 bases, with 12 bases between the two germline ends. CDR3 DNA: TGCGCCAGCAGCTTGGTCCCCGTAGTTTTGAACACTGAAGCTTTCTTT. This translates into CASSLVPVVLNTEAFF.

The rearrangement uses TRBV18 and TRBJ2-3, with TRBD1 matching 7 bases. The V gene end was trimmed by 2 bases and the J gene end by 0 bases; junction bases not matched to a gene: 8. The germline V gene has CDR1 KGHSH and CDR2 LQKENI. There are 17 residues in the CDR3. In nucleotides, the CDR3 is TGTGCCAGCTCACCATACCCAGGACAGGCTAGCACAGATACGCAGTATTTT. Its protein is CASSPYPGQASTDTQYF.

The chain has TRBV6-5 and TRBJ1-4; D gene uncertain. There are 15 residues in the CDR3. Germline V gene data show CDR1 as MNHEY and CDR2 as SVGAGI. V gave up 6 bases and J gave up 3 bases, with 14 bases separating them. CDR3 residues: CASSRGSIPNEKLFF. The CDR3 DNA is TGTGCCAGCAGCCGCGGATCGATCCCTAATGAAAAACTGTTTTTT.

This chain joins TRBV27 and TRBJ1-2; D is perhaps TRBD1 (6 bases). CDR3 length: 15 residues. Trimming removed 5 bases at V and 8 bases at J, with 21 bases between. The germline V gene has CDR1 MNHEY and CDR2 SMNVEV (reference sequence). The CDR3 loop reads CASSLSRGSMRGYTF. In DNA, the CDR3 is TGTGCCAGCAGTCTTTCCAGGGGATCTATGAGAGGCTACACCTTC.

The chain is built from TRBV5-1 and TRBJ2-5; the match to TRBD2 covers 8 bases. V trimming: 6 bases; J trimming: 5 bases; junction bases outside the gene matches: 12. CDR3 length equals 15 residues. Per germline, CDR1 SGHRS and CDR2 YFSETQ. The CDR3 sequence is CASTRGGGYAETQYF. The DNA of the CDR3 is TGCGCCAGCACACGGGGGGGTGGCTATGCTGAGACCCAGTACTTC.

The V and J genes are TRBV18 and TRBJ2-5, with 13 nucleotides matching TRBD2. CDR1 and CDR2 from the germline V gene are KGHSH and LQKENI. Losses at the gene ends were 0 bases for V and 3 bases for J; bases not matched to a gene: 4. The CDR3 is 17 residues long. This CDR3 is CASSPPAGTSGEETQYF. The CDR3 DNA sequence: TGTGCCAGCTCACCACCGGCGGGGACTAGCGGGGAAGAGACCCAGTACTTC.

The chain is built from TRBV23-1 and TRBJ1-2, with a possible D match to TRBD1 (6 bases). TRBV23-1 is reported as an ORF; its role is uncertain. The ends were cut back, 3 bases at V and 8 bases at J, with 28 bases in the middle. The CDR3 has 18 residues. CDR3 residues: CASSHYRDLITHQRGYTF. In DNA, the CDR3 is TGCGCCAGCAGTCATTACAGGGACCTAATAACTCACCAACGAGGCTACACCTTC.

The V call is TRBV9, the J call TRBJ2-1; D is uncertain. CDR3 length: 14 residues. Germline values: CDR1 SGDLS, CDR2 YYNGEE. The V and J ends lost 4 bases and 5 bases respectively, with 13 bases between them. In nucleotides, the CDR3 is TGTGCCAGCAGCCCGGAAAGCGCTAACAATGAGCAGTTCTTC. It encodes CASSPESANNEQFF.

This CDR3 reads CASSLLTSGGATKTQYF. CDR3 DNA: TGCGCCAGCAGCTTGTTGACTAGCGGGGGGGCCACGAAGACCCAGTACTTC. The chain uses TRBV5-1 and TRBJ2-5; the match to TRBD2 covers 14 bases. The CDR3 runs to 17 residues. V gave up 1 base and J gave up 6 bases; unmatched junction bases: 8. CDR1 and CDR2 (germline): SGHRS, YFSETQ.

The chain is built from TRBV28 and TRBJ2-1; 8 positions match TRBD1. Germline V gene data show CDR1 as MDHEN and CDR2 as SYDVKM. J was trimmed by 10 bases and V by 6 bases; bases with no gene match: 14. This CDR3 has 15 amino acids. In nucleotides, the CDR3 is TGTGCCAGCAGCCCCCCAGGGGCAGGGGGCTCGGAGCAGTTCTTC. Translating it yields CASSPPGAGGSEQFF.

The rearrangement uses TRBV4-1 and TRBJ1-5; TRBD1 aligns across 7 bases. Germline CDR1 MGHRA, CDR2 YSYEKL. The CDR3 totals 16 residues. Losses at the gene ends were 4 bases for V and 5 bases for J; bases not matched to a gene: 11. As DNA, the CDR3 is TGCGCCAGCAGCCCCTTGGGACAGCCCGGCTATCAGCCCCAGCATTTT. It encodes CASSPLGQPGYQPQHF.

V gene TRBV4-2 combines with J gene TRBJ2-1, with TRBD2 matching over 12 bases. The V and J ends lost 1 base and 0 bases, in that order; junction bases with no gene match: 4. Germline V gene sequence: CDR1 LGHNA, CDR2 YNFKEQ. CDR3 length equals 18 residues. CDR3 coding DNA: TGTGCCAGCAGCCAAGTTGGACTAGCGGGAAGCTCCTACAATGAGCAGTTCTTC. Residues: CASSQVGLAGSSYNEQFF.

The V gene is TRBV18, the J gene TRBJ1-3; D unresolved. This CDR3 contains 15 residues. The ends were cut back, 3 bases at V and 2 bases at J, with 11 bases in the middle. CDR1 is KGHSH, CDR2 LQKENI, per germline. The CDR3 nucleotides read TGTGCCAGCTCACCCCCCGAAAGCACTGGAAACACCATATATTTT. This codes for CASSPPESTGNTIYF.

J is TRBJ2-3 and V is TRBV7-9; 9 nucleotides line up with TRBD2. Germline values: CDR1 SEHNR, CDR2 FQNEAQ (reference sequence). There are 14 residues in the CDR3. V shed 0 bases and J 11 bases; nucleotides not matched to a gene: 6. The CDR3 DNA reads TGTGCCAGCAGCTTAGCTTCCGCGGGGGGGATGCAGTATTTT. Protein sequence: CASSLASAGGMQYF.

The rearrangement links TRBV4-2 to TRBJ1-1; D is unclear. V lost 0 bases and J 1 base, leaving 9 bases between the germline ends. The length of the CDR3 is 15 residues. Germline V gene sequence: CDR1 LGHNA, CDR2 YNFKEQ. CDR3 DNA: TGTGCCAGCAGCCAAGAATGGCGGCAGAACACTGAAGCTTTCTTT. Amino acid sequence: CASSQEWRQNTEAFF.

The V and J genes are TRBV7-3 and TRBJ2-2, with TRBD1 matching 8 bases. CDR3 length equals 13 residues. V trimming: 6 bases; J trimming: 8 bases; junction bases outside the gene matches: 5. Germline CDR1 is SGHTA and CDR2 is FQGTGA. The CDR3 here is CASSSTGEGELFF. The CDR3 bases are TGTGCCAGCAGTTCGACAGGGGAAGGGGAGCTGTTTTTT.